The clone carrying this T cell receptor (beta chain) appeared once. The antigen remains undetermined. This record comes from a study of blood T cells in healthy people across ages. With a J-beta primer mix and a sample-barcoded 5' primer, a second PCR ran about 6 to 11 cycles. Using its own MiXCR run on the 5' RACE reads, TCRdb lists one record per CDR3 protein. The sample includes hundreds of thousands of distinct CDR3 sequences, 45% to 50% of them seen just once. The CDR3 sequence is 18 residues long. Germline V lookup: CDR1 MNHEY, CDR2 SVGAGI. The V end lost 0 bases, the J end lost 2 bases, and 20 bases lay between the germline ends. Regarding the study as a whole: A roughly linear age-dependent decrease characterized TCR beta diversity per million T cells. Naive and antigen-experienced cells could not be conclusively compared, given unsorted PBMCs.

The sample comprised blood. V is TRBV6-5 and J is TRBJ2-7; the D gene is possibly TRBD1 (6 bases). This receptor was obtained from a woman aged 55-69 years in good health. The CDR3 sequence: CASSYSDPPGTPTYEQYF. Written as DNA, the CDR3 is TGTGCCAGCAGTTACTCTGACCCGCCCGGGACACCTACCTACGAGCAGTACTTC.